A selection of T cell receptor beta chains follows, all from one sample in a study of tumor-infiltrating lymphocytes in primary liver carcinoma. One entry per CDR3 protein results from TCRdb running MiXCR on the multiplex PCR reads. The profile shows 25,000 to 35,000 distinct CDR3 sequences, around 66% of them singletons. The sample was liver tumor tissue from sampling region 3. These receptors came from a woman younger than 45 with primary liver carcinoma and hepatitis B virus infection. Each CDR3 is given without its conserved first and last residue.

CDR3	V	J
ASSRSSGPYDEQF	TRBV6-5	TRBJ2-1
VNSETLPGGAAKTGELF	TRBV6-1	TRBJ2-2
ASSFGQGNAESF	TRBV7-9	TRBJ1-1
AISESAARHETQY	TRBV10-3	TRBJ2-5
ASSLEQTGGNYEQY	TRBV11-3	TRBJ2-7
ASSLREGVGNEWF	TRBV28	TRBJ2-1
AISLVVRGSSGANVLT	TRBV11-2	TRBJ2-6
VSSLVVVRGETQY	TRBV11-2	TRBJ2-5
ASRPSATSTDTQY	TRBV11-2	TRBJ2-3
ANSRTGTKELGELF	TRBV4-2	TRBJ2-2